This T cell receptor (beta chain) was profiled in a study of shared clonotypes between healthy human individuals. About the study: The plates for each donor numbered three CD4 naive, three CD4 memory, two CD8 naive and one CD8 memory.

CDR3 length: 16 residues. Germline CDR1 is LNHDA and CDR2 is SQIVND (reference sequence). After removal of 6 bases from V and 6 bases from J, the junction contained 13 bases not matched to a gene. Measured with immunoSEQ multiplex PCR; TCRdb has only the in-frame clones, and not every one. This sample has about 1 million clones, with about 75% found just once. Caucasian adults living in Nashville, Tennessee, provided all samples. This clone was counted between two and nine times. The chain couples TRBV19 to TRBJ1-1; the match to TRBD1 covers 10 bases. The sequenced sample consisted of memory CD4+ T cells sorted from blood. Subset here: CD45RA-negative fraction. The sequence was collected from a man younger than 30 in good health. CDR3 coding DNA: TGTGCCAGTAGGACATTGGACAGGGGGAGCTTCGCTGAAGCTTTCTTT. Translating it yields CASRTLDRGSFAEAFF. The variable domain in full, with the rest retrieved from reference TRBV19 and TRBJ1-1, is DGGITQSPKYLFRKEGQNVTLSCEQNLNHDAMYWYRQDPGQGLRLIYYSQIVNDFQKGDIAEGYSVSREKKESFPLTVTSAQKNPTAFYLCASRTLDRGSFAEAFFGQGTRLTVV.